This T cell receptor beta chain was captured by sequencing in a study of T-cell reconstitution after alpha-beta-depleted transplantation in children. This sample's TCRbeta library carried unique molecular identifier barcodes. TCRdb passed the PCR reads through MiXCR, listing each CDR3 protein once. The repertoire has about 190,000 distinct CDR3 sequences, 11% of them found once; the top ten carry 13%. Study observations and caveats: Fresh T-cell production supplied most of the T-cell counts and diversity seen one year after transplant. Several hundred expanded graft clones reportedly were the source of alpha-beta T cells about two months after transplant.

This clonotype has a count of ten or more. The target antigen is unknown. Compared with germline, one end of the junction differs, possibly owing to a read error. The sequence was collected from a boy aged 2 to 10 with acute myeloid leukemia, due to receive a stem cell transplant. Material: PBMCs, obtained before TCRalphabeta/CD19-depleted stem cell transplant.

The CDR3 spells CASSQTSGAHF. The CDR3, as DNA: TGTGCCAGCAGTCAGACTAGCGGGGCCCACTTC. The chain employs TRBV12-3 or TRBV12-4 and TRBJ2-1, with 11 positions matching TRBD2. This CDR3 has 11 amino acids.